This T cell receptor beta chain was obtained from a study of T cell responses to AZD1222 COVID-19 vaccine. Profiling relied on immunoSEQ multiplex PCR, and the TCRdb table lists in-frame clones only, not all of them. The sample holds 200,000 or so clones, more than 75% seen once. Germline V lookup: CDR1 MNHEY, CDR2 SVGAGI. This CDR3 comprises 14 residues. The ends were cut back, 0 bases at V and 8 bases at J, with 10 bases in the middle. The chain couples TRBV6-5 to TRBJ2-2, with a possible D match to TRBD2 (6 bases). Specimen: peripheral blood, collected on day 0 of MenACWY control vaccination. The receptor comes from an adult in good health. For the CDR3, the DNA is TGTGCCAGCAGTTACTCGGAGGGTGGTGGGGAGCTGTTTTTT. Translating it yields CASSYSEGGGELFF.